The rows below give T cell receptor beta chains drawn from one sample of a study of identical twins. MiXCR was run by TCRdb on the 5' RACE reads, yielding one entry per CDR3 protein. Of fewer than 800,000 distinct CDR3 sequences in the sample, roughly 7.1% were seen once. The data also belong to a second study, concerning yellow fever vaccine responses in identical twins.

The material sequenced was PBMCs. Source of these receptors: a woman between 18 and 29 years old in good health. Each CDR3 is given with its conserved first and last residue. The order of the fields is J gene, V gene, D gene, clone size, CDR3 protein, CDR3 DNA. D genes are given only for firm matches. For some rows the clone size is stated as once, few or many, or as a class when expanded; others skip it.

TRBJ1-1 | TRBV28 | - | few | CASTPGTFNTEAFF | TGTGCCAGCACCCCAGGGACTTTCAACACTGAAGCTTTCTTT
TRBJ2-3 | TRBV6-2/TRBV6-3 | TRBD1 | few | CASSYLTGGDTQYF | TGTGCCAGCAGTTACCTGACAGGGGGAGATACGCAGTATTTT
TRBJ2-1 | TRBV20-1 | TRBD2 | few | CSATLAGGLNEQFF | TGCAGTGCGACCCTAGCGGGGGGGCTTAATGAGCAGTTCTTC
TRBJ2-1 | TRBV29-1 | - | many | CSVGLGSSYNEQFF | TGCAGCGTTGGACTCGGGAGCTCCTACAATGAGCAGTTCTTC
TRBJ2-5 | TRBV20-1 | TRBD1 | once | CCARDLGNRGDWGTQYF | TGCTGTGCTAGAGATTTGGGTAACAGGGGGGACTGGGGAACCCAGTACTTC
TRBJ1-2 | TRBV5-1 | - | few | CASSLEGYYGYTF | TGCGCCAGCAGCTTGGAAGGGTACTATGGCTACACCTTC
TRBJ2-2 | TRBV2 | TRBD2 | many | CASKLAGGFGELFF | TGTGCCAGCAAACTAGCGGGAGGTTTCGGGGAGCTGTTTTTT
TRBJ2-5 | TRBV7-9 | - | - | CASSLVLALGETQYF | TGTGCCAGCAGCTTAGTCCTAGCGTTGGGGGAGACCCAGTACTTC
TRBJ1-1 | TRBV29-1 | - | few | CSVVSGRTEAFF | TGCAGCGTTGTGTCGGGTCGCACTGAAGCTTTCTTT
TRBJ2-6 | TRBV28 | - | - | CASVLGGGGANVLTF | TGTGCCAGCGTCCTCGGGGGTGGTGGGGCCAACGTCCTGACTTTC
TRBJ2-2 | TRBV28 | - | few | CASNRNTGELFF | TGTGCCAGCAATAGAAACACCGGGGAGCTGTTTTTT
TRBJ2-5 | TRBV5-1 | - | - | CASSLGQYQETQYF | TGCGCCAGCAGCTTGGGCCAGTACCAAGAGACCCAGTACTTC
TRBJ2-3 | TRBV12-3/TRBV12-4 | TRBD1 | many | CASSFRQGVADTQYF | TGTGCCAGCAGTTTTCGCCAGGGGGTTGCAGATACGCAGTATTTT
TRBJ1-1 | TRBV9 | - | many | CASSVGGTPLGEAFF | TGTGCCAGCAGCGTAGGGGGGACGCCCCTCGGCGAAGCTTTCTTT
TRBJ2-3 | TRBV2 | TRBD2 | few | CASGVLSWGAGGDTQYF | TGTGCCAGCGGGGTATTGTCTTGGGGAGCGGGAGGAGATACGCAGTATTTT
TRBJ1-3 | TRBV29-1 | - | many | CSVETFSGNTIYF | TGCAGCGTTGAGACATTCTCTGGAAACACCATATATTTT
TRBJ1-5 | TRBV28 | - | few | CASFRGGHNQPQHF | TGTGCCAGTTTTCGGGGTGGGCACAATCAGCCCCAGCATTTT
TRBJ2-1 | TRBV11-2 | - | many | CASSLGGDRNQFF | TGTGCCAGCAGCTTAGGCGGGGATCGCAACCAGTTCTTC
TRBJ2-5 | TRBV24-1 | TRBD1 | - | CATSGPTGGGVETQYF | TGTGCCACCAGTGGGCCGACAGGGGGCGGAGTGGAGACCCAGTACTTC
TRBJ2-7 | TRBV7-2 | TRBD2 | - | CASSLYPGGVYEQYF | TGTGCCAGCAGCTTATACCCGGGAGGCGTCTACGAGCAGTACTTC
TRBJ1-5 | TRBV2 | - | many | CASGITGFDQPQHF | TGTGCCAGCGGAATCACAGGTTTCGATCAGCCCCAGCATTTT
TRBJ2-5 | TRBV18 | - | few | CASSTGISETQYF | TGTGCCAGCTCAACCGGGATCTCAGAGACCCAGTACTTC
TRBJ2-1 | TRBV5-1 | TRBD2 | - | CASSFYGTSGVGGNEQFF | TGCGCCAGCAGCTTCTACGGGACTAGCGGGGTTGGGGGAAATGAGCAGTTCTTC
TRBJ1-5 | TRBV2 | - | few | CASSETEGSNQPQHF | TGTGCCAGCAGTGAGACCGAGGGGAGCAATCAGCCCCAGCATTTT
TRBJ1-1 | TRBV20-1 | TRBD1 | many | CSARKGTANTEAFF | TGCAGTGCTAGAAAGGGGACAGCGAACACTGAAGCTTTCTTT
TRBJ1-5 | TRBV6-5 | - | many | CASSYGGASQPQHF | TGTGCCAGCAGTTACGGCGGGGCCAGTCAGCCCCAGCATTTT
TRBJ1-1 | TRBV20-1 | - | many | CSARDKHVIGAFF | TGCAGTGCTAGAGATAAACATGTAATAGGGGCTTTCTTT
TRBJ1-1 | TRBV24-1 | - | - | CATSDLGNEAFF | TGTGCCACCAGTGATCTGGGGAATGAAGCTTTCTTT
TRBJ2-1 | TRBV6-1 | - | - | CASSPVRDGAHNEQFF | TGTGCCAGCAGCCCAGTCCGGGACGGGGCCCACAATGAGCAGTTCTTC
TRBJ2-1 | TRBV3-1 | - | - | CASSQEWGQSYNEQFF | TGTGCCAGCAGCCAAGAATGGGGGCAGTCCTACAATGAGCAGTTCTTC
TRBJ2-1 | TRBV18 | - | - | CASSPGAQDNEQFF | TGTGCCAGCTCACCCGGGGCGCAAGACAATGAGCAGTTCTTC
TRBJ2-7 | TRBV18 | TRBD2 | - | CASSPAGGPREQYF | TGTGCCAGCTCACCAGCGGGAGGGCCGCGTGAGCAGTACTTC
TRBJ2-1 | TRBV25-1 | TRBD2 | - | CASSEAGGPHNEQFF | TGTGCCAGCAGTGAGGCGGGAGGGCCTCACAATGAGCAGTTCTTC